This TCR beta chain stems from a study of blood T cell repertoires in COVID-19. Study background: T cells, B-cell-depleted T cells, or PBMCs provided the cDNA or gDNA that served as material.

Authors' data handling: For nucleated cells, counts were estimated from reference gene primer amplification. Repertoires were generated with immunoSEQ multiplex PCR, while TCRdb's copy carries only in-frame clones and drops some. V and J calls and clone size are copied from that table; D and trimming were computed from the DNA. Among more than 200,000 clones listed, 84% were seen once. Source material: peripheral blood. The receptor comes from a woman at least 80 years old with COVID-19, enrolled during active disease.

The CDR3 is CATSDGVGAGAYEQYF. CDR3 DNA: TGTGCCACCAGTGACGGAGTCGGGGCAGGGGCCTACGAGCAGTACTTC. This chain uses TRBV24-1 with TRBJ2-7, with D possibly being TRBD1 (6 bases). CDR3 length equals 16 residues. Germline loops: CDR1 KGHDR, CDR2 SFDVKD. V lost 4 bases and J lost 2, with 17 bases in between.